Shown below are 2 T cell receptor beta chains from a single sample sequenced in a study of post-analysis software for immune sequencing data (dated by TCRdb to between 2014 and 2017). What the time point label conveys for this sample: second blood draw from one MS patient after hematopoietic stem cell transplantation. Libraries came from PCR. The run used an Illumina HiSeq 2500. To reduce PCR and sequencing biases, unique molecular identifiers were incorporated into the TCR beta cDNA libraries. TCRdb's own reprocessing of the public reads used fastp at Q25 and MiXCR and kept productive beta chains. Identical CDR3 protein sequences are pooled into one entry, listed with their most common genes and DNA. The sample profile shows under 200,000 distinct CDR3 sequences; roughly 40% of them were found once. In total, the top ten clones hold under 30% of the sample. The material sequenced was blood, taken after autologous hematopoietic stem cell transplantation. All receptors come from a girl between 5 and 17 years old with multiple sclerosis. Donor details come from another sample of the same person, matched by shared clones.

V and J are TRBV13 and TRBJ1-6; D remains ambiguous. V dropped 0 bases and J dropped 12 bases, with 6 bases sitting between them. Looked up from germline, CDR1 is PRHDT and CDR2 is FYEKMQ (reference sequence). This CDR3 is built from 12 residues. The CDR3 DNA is TGTGCCAGCAGCTTAGGGGTGAGACCCCTCCACTTT. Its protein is CASSLGVRPLHF.

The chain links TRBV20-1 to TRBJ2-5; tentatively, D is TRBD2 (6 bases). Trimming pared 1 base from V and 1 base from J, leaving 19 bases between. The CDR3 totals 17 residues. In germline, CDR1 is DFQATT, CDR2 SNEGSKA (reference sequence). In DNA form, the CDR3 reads TGCAGTGCTAGAGCCCTGACGTCAACTAGCTCCCAAGAGACCCAGTACTTC. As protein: CSARALTSTSSQETQYF.